These T cell receptor beta chains were read from a single sample in a study of preoperative IRX-2 immunotherapy in early breast cancer. Produced via immunoSEQ multiplex PCR; TCRdb's table is partial and in-frame only. The profile shows roughly 30,000 clones, under 85% of them singletons. This specimen consisted of lymph node tissue, obtained from a patient treated with IRX-2 immunotherapy. The receptors originated from a human donor with breast cancer. CDR3s include the opening cysteine and the closing phenylalanine or tryptophan. Fields, in order: CDR3 DNA, CDR3 protein, J gene, D gene, V gene, clone size. A D gene is named only where the DNA matches it firmly. Where a row states a size, it is once, few, many or the class of an expanded clone; other rows omit it.

CDR3nt: TGTGCCAGCAGTTCAGGGGATATACGAGTCGAGCAGTACTTC
CDR3aa: CASSSGDIRVEQYF
j_gene: TRBJ2-7
d_gene: NA
v_gene: TRBV6-8
abundance: NA

CDR3nt: TGCGCCAGCAGCCCGGGTGGGACGGGGTACAATGAGCAGTTCTTC
CDR3aa: CASSPGGTGYNEQFF
j_gene: TRBJ2-1
d_gene: NA
v_gene: TRBV5-1
abundance: NA

CDR3nt: TGTGCCAGCAGCTTACCGGGGGCAACTAATGAAAAACTGTTTTTT
CDR3aa: CASSLPGATNEKLFF
j_gene: TRBJ1-4
d_gene: NA
v_gene: TRBV11-1
abundance: NA

CDR3nt: TGTGCCAGCAGCTTATTCCAGGATGGCACAGATACGCAGTATTTT
CDR3aa: CASSLFQDGTDTQYF
j_gene: TRBJ2-3
d_gene: NA
v_gene: TRBV11-3
abundance: NA

CDR3nt: TGCGCCAGCAGCCAAGAAACAGGGATTCCAGATACGCAGTATTTT
CDR3aa: CASSQETGIPDTQYF
j_gene: TRBJ2-3
d_gene: NA
v_gene: TRBV4-1
abundance: NA

CDR3nt: TGTGCCAGCAGCTTAACTTGGACAGGCGATCAGCCCCAGCATTTT
CDR3aa: CASSLTWTGDQPQHF
j_gene: TRBJ1-5
d_gene: TRBD1
v_gene: TRBV11-3
abundance: NA

CDR3nt: TGTGCCATCAACCCTTTTAGCGGGAGAGGGGAAGATACGCAGTATTTT
CDR3aa: CAINPFSGRGEDTQYF
j_gene: TRBJ2-3
d_gene: TRBD2
v_gene: TRBV6-8
abundance: NA

CDR3nt: TGTGCCAGCTCAAGCCTGCAAGAGACCCAGTACTTC
CDR3aa: CASSSLQETQYF
j_gene: TRBJ2-5
d_gene: NA
v_gene: TRBV18
abundance: NA

CDR3nt: TGTGCCAGCTCACCTCCAGGGCAGCGGACTGGAAACACCATATATTTT
CDR3aa: CASSPPGQRTGNTIYF
j_gene: TRBJ1-3
d_gene: NA
v_gene: TRBV18
abundance: NA

CDR3nt: TGCGCCAGCAGCCCGAAGGGGACTTTCCGGGACGATGGTGAAAAACTGTTTTTT
CDR3aa: CASSPKGTFRDDGEKLFF
j_gene: TRBJ1-4
d_gene: NA
v_gene: TRBV1
abundance: NA

CDR3nt: TGTGCCAGCTCGCCCTCAGGGGTTAGCACAGATACGCAGTATTTT
CDR3aa: CASSPSGVSTDTQYF
j_gene: TRBJ2-3
d_gene: NA
v_gene: TRBV18
abundance: NA

CDR3nt: TGTGCCACCAGCAGAGGGACCCCGGGCCTTGAAGCTTTCTTT
CDR3aa: CATSRGTPGLEAFF
j_gene: TRBJ1-1
d_gene: NA
v_gene: TRBV15
abundance: NA

CDR3nt: TGTGCCAGCTCACCACAGGAGGGTTGGTACGAGCAGTACTTC
CDR3aa: CASSPQEGWYEQYF
j_gene: TRBJ2-7
d_gene: NA
v_gene: TRBV18
abundance: NA

CDR3nt: TGTGCCAGCTCATTATATTCGGGAGTGAACACTGAAGCTTTCTTT
CDR3aa: CASSLYSGVNTEAFF
j_gene: TRBJ1-1
d_gene: NA
v_gene: TRBV18
abundance: NA

CDR3nt: TGTGCCAGCAGTTACTCGAACAGCAAAAACATTCAGTACTTC
CDR3aa: CASSYSNSKNIQYF
j_gene: TRBJ2-4
d_gene: NA
v_gene: TRBV6-8
abundance: NA

CDR3nt: TGTGCCAGCTCACCATCCATGTTCCGAGGGGGCATGAACACTGAAGCTTTCTTT
CDR3aa: CASSPSMFRGGMNTEAFF
j_gene: TRBJ1-1
d_gene: TRBD1
v_gene: TRBV18
abundance: NA

CDR3nt: TGTGCCAGCAGTTACTCGAAAGCAGGAGACTTAGAAAAACTGTTTTTT
CDR3aa: CASSYSKAGDLEKLFF
j_gene: TRBJ1-4
d_gene: NA
v_gene: TRBV6-4
abundance: NA

CDR3nt: TGTGCCAGTAGTATAGGTCACACATTCTATGGCTACACCTTC
CDR3aa: CASSIGHTFYGYTF
j_gene: TRBJ1-2
d_gene: NA
v_gene: TRBV19
abundance: NA

CDR3nt: TGTGCCAGCAGTTCCCAGGGACAGACGTTAAAACTGTTTTTT
CDR3aa: CASSSQGQTLKLFF
j_gene: TRBJ1-4
d_gene: TRBD1
v_gene: TRBV28
abundance: NA

CDR3nt: TGCAGCTTTGTCCAAGGCAGAGGGGGCAGCGAGACCCAGTACTTC
CDR3aa: CSFVQGRGGSETQYF
j_gene: TRBJ2-5
d_gene: TRBD1
v_gene: TRBV29-1
abundance: NA

CDR3nt: TGTGCCAGCAGTTTCGGACAGGGGGCGGTTGTCGGGGAGCTGTTTTTT
CDR3aa: CASSFGQGAVVGELFF
j_gene: TRBJ2-2
d_gene: TRBD1
v_gene: TRBV6-8
abundance: NA

CDR3nt: TGTGCCAGCAGTTCACTAGCGGGAGACACCGGGGAGCTGTTTTTT
CDR3aa: CASSSLAGDTGELFF
j_gene: TRBJ2-2
d_gene: TRBD2
v_gene: TRBV6-8
abundance: NA

CDR3nt: TGTGCCACCAGCACCGGGGGTGCCCGCAATCAGCCCCAGCATTTT
CDR3aa: CATSTGGARNQPQHF
j_gene: TRBJ1-5
d_gene: NA
v_gene: TRBV15
abundance: NA

CDR3nt: TGTGCCAGTAGGGGGCCCCGCCACGAGCAGTACTTC
CDR3aa: CASRGPRHEQYF
j_gene: TRBJ2-7
d_gene: NA
v_gene: TRBV19
abundance: once

CDR3nt: TGTGCCACCAGCAGGAGTACAGGAGGCGGTCTTAATGAGCAGTTCTTC
CDR3aa: CATSRSTGGGLNEQFF
j_gene: TRBJ2-1
d_gene: NA
v_gene: TRBV15
abundance: NA

CDR3nt: TGTGCCAGCACCCCCGGGTGGGCCTCCGCCGAGCAGTACTTC
CDR3aa: CASTPGWASAEQYF
j_gene: TRBJ2-7
d_gene: NA
v_gene: TRBV11-1
abundance: NA

CDR3nt: TGTGCCAGCAGTTTCAGGACTATCTGGGGGCTAGCGGGAAGCAATGAGCAGTTCTTC
CDR3aa: CASSFRTIWGLAGSNEQFF
j_gene: TRBJ2-1
d_gene: NA
v_gene: TRBV22-1
abundance: once

CDR3nt: TGCAGCGTTCGAAGGGACAGGGACACCGGGGAGCTGTTTTTT
CDR3aa: CSVRRDRDTGELFF
j_gene: TRBJ2-2
d_gene: TRBD1
v_gene: TRBV29-1
abundance: NA

CDR3nt: TGCGCCAGCAGCCTCGGGACAGCAACTAATGAAAAACTGTTTTTT
CDR3aa: CASSLGTATNEKLFF
j_gene: TRBJ1-4
d_gene: TRBD1
v_gene: TRBV23-1
abundance: NA

CDR3nt: TGTGCCAGCAGCTTAAGGCAGGCCAACACCGGGGAGCTGTTTTTT
CDR3aa: CASSLRQANTGELFF
j_gene: TRBJ2-2
d_gene: NA
v_gene: TRBV7-7
abundance: NA

CDR3nt: TGTGCCAGCAGTAGCGCCAGGGACAGGCCCGGGGAGCTGTTTTTT
CDR3aa: CASSSARDRPGELFF
j_gene: TRBJ2-2
d_gene: TRBD1
v_gene: TRBV6-8
abundance: NA

CDR3nt: TGTGCCAGCAGAGCCCCCGGGACAGGGAACTACGAGCAGTACTTC
CDR3aa: CASRAPGTGNYEQYF
j_gene: TRBJ2-7
d_gene: TRBD1
v_gene: TRBV28
abundance: NA

CDR3nt: TGTGCCATCAGTGAGTCGACAGGGGAAACCTACGAGCAGTACTTC
CDR3aa: CAISESTGETYEQYF
j_gene: TRBJ2-7
d_gene: TRBD1
v_gene: TRBV10-3
abundance: NA

CDR3nt: TGTGCCAGCAGTAAACAGGGGGCTAACACCGGGGAGCTGTTTTTT
CDR3aa: CASSKQGANTGELFF
j_gene: TRBJ2-2
d_gene: TRBD1
v_gene: TRBV6-8
abundance: NA

CDR3nt: TGTGCCAGCTCACGAGGGACGTACGAGCAGTACTTC
CDR3aa: CASSRGTYEQYF
j_gene: TRBJ2-7
d_gene: NA
v_gene: TRBV18
abundance: NA

CDR3nt: TGTGCCAGCGCCGCCAGGGGCACCGGGGAGCTGTTTTTT
CDR3aa: CASAARGTGELFF
j_gene: TRBJ2-2
d_gene: NA
v_gene: TRBV14
abundance: NA

CDR3nt: TGTGCCAGCAGTTACGGAACGTTGGCAGTATATAATTCACCCCTCCACTTT
CDR3aa: CASSYGTLAVYNSPLHF
j_gene: TRBJ1-6
d_gene: NA
v_gene: TRBV6-8
abundance: NA

CDR3nt: TGTGCCAGTAGTACGCCCGGGATGACCTACGAGCAGTACTTC
CDR3aa: CASSTPGMTYEQYF
j_gene: TRBJ2-7
d_gene: NA
v_gene: TRBV19
abundance: NA

CDR3nt: TGTGCCAGCAGTTTATGGATAGGCACAGATACGCAGTATTTT
CDR3aa: CASSLWIGTDTQYF
j_gene: TRBJ2-3
d_gene: NA
v_gene: TRBV28
abundance: NA

CDR3nt: TGTGCCAGCAGCCAAGGTTTTTCTGGAAACACCATATATTTT
CDR3aa: CASSQGFSGNTIYF
j_gene: TRBJ1-3
d_gene: NA
v_gene: TRBV14
abundance: NA

CDR3nt: TGTGCCAGTAGTACCCCGGGGCGGAACACCGGGGAGCTGTTTTTT
CDR3aa: CASSTPGRNTGELFF
j_gene: TRBJ2-2
d_gene: NA
v_gene: TRBV19
abundance: once

CDR3nt: TGTGCCAGCAGCCCTTCCGGGACGCAGGGAAACACCATATATTTT
CDR3aa: CASSPSGTQGNTIYF
j_gene: TRBJ1-3
d_gene: NA
v_gene: TRBV11-3
abundance: NA

CDR3nt: TGTGCCAGCTCACCACCTAGCTACTACGAGCAGTACTTC
CDR3aa: CASSPPSYYEQYF
j_gene: TRBJ2-7
d_gene: NA
v_gene: TRBV18
abundance: NA

CDR3nt: TGTGCCAGCAGCCTCCACCCGGGGGTAACTGAAGCTTTCTTT
CDR3aa: CASSLHPGVTEAFF
j_gene: TRBJ1-1
d_gene: NA
v_gene: TRBV11-3
abundance: few

CDR3nt: TGTGCCAGCAGCTTGGGGGTTCGCACCGGGGAGCTGTTTTTT
CDR3aa: CASSLGVRTGELFF
j_gene: TRBJ2-2
d_gene: NA
v_gene: TRBV11-3
abundance: NA

CDR3nt: TGCAGCGTTGCCCTACCGCTGGGTAAAGCTTTCTTT
CDR3aa: CSVALPLGKAFF
j_gene: TRBJ1-1
d_gene: NA
v_gene: TRBV29-1
abundance: NA

CDR3nt: TGTGCCAGCTGGGACAGGGGATCCTACAATGAGCAGTTCTTC
CDR3aa: CASWDRGSYNEQFF
j_gene: TRBJ2-1
d_gene: TRBD1
v_gene: TRBV28
abundance: NA

CDR3nt: TGCGCCAGCAGCCAAGACCCAGCAACCCTACGAGAGCAGTACTTC
CDR3aa: CASSQDPATLREQYF
j_gene: TRBJ2-7
d_gene: NA
v_gene: TRBV1
abundance: NA

CDR3nt: TGTGCCAGCAGCCCATACAGGGGGAACACTGAAGCTTTCTTT
CDR3aa: CASSPYRGNTEAFF
j_gene: TRBJ1-1
d_gene: TRBD1
v_gene: TRBV28
abundance: NA

CDR3nt: TGCGCCAGCAGCGGGGACAGGGGTAATTCACCCCTCCACTTT
CDR3aa: CASSGDRGNSPLHF
j_gene: TRBJ1-6
d_gene: TRBD1
v_gene: TRBV23-1
abundance: NA

CDR3nt: TGTGCCAGCAGCTTAGACAGGGTGGGTGGTACGCAGTATTTT
CDR3aa: CASSLDRVGGTQYF
j_gene: TRBJ2-3
d_gene: NA
v_gene: TRBV7-7
abundance: once

CDR3nt: TGTGCCAGCCGGGGACAGGGAAACGAGCAGTACTTC
CDR3aa: CASRGQGNEQYF
j_gene: TRBJ2-7
d_gene: TRBD1
v_gene: TRBV28
abundance: NA

CDR3nt: TGTGCCAGTAGAAAGGTCGGGACAGGGGGATCACCCCTCCACTTT
CDR3aa: CASRKVGTGGSPLHF
j_gene: TRBJ1-6
d_gene: TRBD1
v_gene: TRBV19
abundance: NA